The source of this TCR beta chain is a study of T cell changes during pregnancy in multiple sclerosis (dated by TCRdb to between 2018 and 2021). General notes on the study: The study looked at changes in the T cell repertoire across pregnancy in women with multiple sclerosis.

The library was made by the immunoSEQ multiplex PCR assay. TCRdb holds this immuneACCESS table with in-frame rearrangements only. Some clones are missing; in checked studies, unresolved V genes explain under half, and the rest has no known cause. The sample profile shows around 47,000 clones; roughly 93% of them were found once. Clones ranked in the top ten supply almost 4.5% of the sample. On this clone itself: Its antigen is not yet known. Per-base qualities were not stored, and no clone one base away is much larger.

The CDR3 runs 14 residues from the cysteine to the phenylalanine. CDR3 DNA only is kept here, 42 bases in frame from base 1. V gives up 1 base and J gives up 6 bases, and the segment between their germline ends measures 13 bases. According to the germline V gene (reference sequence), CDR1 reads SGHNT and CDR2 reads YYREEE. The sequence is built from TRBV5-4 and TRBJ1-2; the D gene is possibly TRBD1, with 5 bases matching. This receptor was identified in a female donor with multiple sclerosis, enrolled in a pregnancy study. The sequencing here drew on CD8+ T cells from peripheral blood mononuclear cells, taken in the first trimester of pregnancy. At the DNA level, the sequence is TGTGCCAGCAGCTTGACTGTAGGGGCGCATGGCTACACCTTC. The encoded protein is CASSLTVGAHGYTF.